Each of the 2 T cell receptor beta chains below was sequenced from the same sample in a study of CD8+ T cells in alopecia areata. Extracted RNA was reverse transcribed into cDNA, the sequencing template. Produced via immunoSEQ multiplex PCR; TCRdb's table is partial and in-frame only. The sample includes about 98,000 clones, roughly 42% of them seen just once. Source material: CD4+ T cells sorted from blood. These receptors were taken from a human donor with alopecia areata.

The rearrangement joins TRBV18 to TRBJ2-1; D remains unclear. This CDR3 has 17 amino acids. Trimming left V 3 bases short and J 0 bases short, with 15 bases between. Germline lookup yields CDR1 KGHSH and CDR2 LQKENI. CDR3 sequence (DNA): TGTGCCAGCTCACCCAGTTTAGGAACGAGCTCCTACAATGAGCAGTTCTTC. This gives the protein CASSPSLGTSSYNEQFF.

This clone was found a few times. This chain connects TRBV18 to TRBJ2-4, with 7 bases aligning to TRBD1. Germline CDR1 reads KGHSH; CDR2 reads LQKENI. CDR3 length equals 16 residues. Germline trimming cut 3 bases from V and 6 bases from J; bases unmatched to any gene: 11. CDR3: CASSPSGTATLNIQYF. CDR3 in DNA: TGTGCCAGCTCACCCTCCGGGACAGCCACTCTAAACATTCAGTACTTC.